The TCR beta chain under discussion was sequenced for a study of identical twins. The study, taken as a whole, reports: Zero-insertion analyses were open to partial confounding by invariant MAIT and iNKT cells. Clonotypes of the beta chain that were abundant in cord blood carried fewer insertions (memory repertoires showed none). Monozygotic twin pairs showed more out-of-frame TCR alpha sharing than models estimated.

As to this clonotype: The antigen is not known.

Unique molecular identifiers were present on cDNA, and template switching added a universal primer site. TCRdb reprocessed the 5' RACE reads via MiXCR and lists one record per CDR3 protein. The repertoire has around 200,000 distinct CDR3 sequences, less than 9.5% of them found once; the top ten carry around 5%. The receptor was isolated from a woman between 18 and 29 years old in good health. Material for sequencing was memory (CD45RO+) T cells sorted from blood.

The CDR3: CSARVPGQGNSPLHF. In DNA form, the CDR3 reads TGCAGTGCTAGAGTCCCGGGACAGGGCAATTCACCCCTCCACTTT. The chain has TRBV20-1 and TRBJ1-6; 9 bases agree with TRBD1. Losses at the gene ends were 1 base for V and 7 bases for J; bases not matched to a gene: 5. Germline V lookup: CDR1 DFQATT, CDR2 SNEGSKA (reference sequence). The CDR3 totals 15 residues.